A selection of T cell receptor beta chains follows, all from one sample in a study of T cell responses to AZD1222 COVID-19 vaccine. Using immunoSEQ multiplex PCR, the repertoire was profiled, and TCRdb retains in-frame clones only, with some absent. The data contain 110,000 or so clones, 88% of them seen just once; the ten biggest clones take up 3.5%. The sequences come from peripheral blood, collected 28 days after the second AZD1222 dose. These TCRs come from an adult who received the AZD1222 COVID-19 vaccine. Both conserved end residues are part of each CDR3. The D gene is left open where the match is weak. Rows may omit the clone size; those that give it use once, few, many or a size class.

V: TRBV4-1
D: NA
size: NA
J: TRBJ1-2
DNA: TGCGCCAGCAGCCAAGGGACAGACCACCGTACGGGTGGCTACACCTTC
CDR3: CASSQGTDHRTGGYTF

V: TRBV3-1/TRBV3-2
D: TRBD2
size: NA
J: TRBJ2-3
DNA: TGTGCCAGCAGCCCCCCGGGACTAGCGGGAGTAGATACGCAGTATTTT
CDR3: CASSPPGLAGVDTQYF

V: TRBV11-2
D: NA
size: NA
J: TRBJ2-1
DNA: TGTGCCAGCAGCCATGGGGGCGCCCTCAATGAGCAGTTCTTC
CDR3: CASSHGGALNEQFF

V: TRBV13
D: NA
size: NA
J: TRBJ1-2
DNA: TGTGCCAGCAGCTTAGACCTCGAGGGGGTTCGAGGGTATGGCTACACCTTC
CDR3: CASSLDLEGVRGYGYTF

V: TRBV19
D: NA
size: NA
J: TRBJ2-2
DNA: TGTGCCAGTAGTATAGGAACCGGCCCCGGGGAGCTGTTTTTT
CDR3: CASSIGTGPGELFF

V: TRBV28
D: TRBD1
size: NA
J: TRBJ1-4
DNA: TGTGCCAGCTTACCGGGACAGGGCCTCGGGAGTGAAAAACTGTTTTTT
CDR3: CASLPGQGLGSEKLFF

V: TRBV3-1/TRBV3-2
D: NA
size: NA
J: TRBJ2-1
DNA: TGTGCCAGCAGTAGTCCAGGGCGGGACGAGCAGTTCTTC
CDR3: CASSSPGRDEQFF

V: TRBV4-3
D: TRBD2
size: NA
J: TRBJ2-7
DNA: TGCGCCAGCAGCCAAGATGCCGGCGGGAGCTCCTACGAGCAGTACTTC
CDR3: CASSQDAGGSSYEQYF

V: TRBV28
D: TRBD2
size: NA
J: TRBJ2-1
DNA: TGTGCCAGCTGCACTAGCGGCTACTACAATGAGCAGTTCTTC
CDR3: CASCTSGYYNEQFF

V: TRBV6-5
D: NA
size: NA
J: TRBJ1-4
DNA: TGTGCCAGCAGGGACTCAGGGCTTGGTGAAAAACTGTTTTTT
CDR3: CASRDSGLGEKLFF

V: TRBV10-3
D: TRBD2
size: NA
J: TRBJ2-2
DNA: TGTGCCACCACCGTCAGGACTAGCGGGGGGGCGAACACCGGGGAGCTGTTTTTT
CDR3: CATTVRTSGGANTGELFF

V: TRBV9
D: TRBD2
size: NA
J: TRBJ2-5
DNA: TGTGCCAGCAGCGAGGGACTAGCGGGAGTAGGGGGGGAGACCCAGTACTTC
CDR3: CASSEGLAGVGGETQYF

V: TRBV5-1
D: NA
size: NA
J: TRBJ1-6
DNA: TGCGCCAGCAGCTTGTGGGGGACCGAAGGTTCACCCCTCCACTTT
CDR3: CASSLWGTEGSPLHF

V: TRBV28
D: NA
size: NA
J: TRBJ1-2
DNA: TGTGCCAGCAGTCAGGTGCGGGGCGGGGGCTATGGCTACACCTTC
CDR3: CASSQVRGGGYGYTF

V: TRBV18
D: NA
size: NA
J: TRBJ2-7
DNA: TGTGCCAGCTCACCAGGCCAGGGGGGAACCTACGAGCAGTACTTC
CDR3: CASSPGQGGTYEQYF

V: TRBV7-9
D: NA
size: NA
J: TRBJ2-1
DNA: TGTGCCAGCCGAGGGCCTGACTCCTACAATGAGCAGTTCTTC
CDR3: CASRGPDSYNEQFF

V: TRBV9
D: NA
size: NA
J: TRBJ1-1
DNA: TGTGCCAGCAGCGTAGCTGGTGAGGATAGAACTTTCTTT
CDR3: CASSVAGEDRTFF

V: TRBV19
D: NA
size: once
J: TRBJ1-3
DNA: TGTGCCAGTAGTATAGCGCGGGGAAGCTCTGGAAACACCATATATTTT
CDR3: CASSIARGSSGNTIYF

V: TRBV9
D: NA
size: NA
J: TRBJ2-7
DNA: TGTGCCAGCAGCCCCCACCGGGGGTCCTACGAGCAGTACTTC
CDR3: CASSPHRGSYEQYF

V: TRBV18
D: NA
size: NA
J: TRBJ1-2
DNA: TGTGCCAGCTCACCCACCCCGGATGTGGGCTACACCTTC
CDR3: CASSPTPDVGYTF

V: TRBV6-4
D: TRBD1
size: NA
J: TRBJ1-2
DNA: TGTGCCAGCAGTGCCTTCCGAGGGCAGGGGGGAGTCTATGGCTACACCTTC
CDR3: CASSAFRGQGGVYGYTF

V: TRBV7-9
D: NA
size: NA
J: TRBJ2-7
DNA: TGTGCCAGCAGCCCCGGGGGGACAGGAGCGTACGAGCAGTACTTC
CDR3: CASSPGGTGAYEQYF

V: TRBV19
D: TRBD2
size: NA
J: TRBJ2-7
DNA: TGTGCCAGTAGAGGGACTAGCGGGAGCTACGAGCAGTACTTC
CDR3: CASRGTSGSYEQYF

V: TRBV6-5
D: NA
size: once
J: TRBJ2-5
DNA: TGTGCCAGCAGTCCTGGGGACGGACACAAAGAGACCCAGTACTTC
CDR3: CASSPGDGHKETQYF

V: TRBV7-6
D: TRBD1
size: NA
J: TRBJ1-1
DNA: TGTGCCAGCAGCTCGCATACAGGGGGGACGGGCACTGAAGCTTTCTTT
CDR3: CASSSHTGGTGTEAFF

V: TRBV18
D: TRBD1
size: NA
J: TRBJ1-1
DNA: TGTGCCAGCTCACCGAACAGGGGGCCGAGTGAAGCTTTCTTT
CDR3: CASSPNRGPSEAFF